Sequencing of this T cell receptor (beta chain) was carried out in a study of cytomegalovirus exposure and HLA in healthy donors. This CDR3 is built from 15 residues. The ends lost 6 bases at V and 0 bases at J; junction bases unmatched: 6. CDR1 and CDR2 (germline): MNHNS, SASEGT. PCR was performed using 60 Vbeta and 13 Jbeta primers. Per the original data handling: Some 9.9 million of around 85 million unique TCR beta chains were shared, per a later count. Profiled with immunoSEQ multiplex PCR; TCRdb holds only in-frame clones, not every one. V, J and clone size are those of that table, while D and trimming were read from the DNA. Of approximately 130,000 clones listed, over 75% are singletons. A remark on this clone: Its target is unknown.

Study conclusions and caveats: A later analysis reportedly found fewer N-insertions in an Asian-associated ancestry cluster than the roughly 670-donor mean. Sequence variants that were highly shared formed a cluster that was likely a sequencing artifact.

The sample comprised PBMCs. The source of this sequence is a man aged 45 to 65 in good health and CMV-seronegative. The chain employs TRBV6-1 and TRBJ2-7; 9 bases agree with TRBD1. CDR3 sequence (DNA): TGTGCCAGCAGGACGGGACAGGGTCTCTCCTACGAGCAGTACTTC. This gives the protein CASRTGQGLSYEQYF.